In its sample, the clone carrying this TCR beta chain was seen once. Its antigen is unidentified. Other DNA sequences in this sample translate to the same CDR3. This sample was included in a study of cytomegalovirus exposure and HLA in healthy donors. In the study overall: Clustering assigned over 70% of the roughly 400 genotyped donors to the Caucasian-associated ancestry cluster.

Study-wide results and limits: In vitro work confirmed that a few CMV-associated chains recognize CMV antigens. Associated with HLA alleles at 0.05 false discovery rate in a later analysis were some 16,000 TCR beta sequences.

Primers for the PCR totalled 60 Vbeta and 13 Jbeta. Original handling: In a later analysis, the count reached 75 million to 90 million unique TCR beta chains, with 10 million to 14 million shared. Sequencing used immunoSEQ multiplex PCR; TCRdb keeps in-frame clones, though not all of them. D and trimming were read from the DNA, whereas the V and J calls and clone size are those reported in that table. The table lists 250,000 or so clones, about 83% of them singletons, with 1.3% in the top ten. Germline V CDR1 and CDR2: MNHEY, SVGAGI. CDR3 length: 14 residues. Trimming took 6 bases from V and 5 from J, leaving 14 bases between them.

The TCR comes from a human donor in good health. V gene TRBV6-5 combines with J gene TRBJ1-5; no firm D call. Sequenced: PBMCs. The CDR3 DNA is TGTGCCAGCAGGAATCCGGGTAGGCATCAGCCCCAGCATTTT. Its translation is CASRNPGRHQPQHF.